This T cell receptor (beta chain) was recovered during a study of CD8 T cells in ankylosing spondylitis. This clonotype was observed at least ten times. Its antigen is not known. Points from the study as a whole: Within peripheral blood, clones linked to disease were CD8+ and relatively rare. Some motif variants were previously reported in reactive arthritis synovial fluid and blood. One TCR beta motif, made up of fewer than 10 highly homologous variants, appeared characteristic of ankylosing spondylitis blood.

Trimming took off 7 bases at V and 8 bases at J, with 11 bases between the two ends. The CDR3 is 10 residues long. Germline loops: CDR1 SQVTM, CDR2 ANQGSEA. In making TCR beta libraries, quantitative 5'-RACE with molecular barcodes was used. TCRdb fed the 5' RACE reads into MiXCR, producing one record per CDR3 protein. The sample carries under 250,000 distinct CDR3 sequences, roughly 32% recorded once. This chain uses TRBV29-1 with TRBJ1-1, with D possibly matching TRBD1 (5 bases). The clonotype originates from a male donor with ankylosing spondylitis or in good health (not recorded which). Specimen: blood, either unsorted or a sorted T cell fraction (not recorded which). The CDR3 nucleotides read TGCAGCGGATGGGACGCCGAAGCTTTCTTT. Residues: CSGWDAEAFF.